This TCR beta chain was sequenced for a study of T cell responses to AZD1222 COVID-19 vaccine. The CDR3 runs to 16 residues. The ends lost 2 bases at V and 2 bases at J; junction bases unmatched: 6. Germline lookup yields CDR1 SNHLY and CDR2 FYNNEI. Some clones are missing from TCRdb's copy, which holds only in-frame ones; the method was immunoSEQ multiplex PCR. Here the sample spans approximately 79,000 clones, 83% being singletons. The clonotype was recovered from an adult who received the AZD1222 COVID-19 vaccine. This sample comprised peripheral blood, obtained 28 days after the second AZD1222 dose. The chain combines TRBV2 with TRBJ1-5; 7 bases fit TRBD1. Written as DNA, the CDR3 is TGTGCCAGCAGTGAATTCGGGACAGAAGGCAATCAGCCCCAGCATTTT. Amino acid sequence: CASSEFGTEGNQPQHF.